This TCR beta chain was retrieved from a study of technical replicates of blood from several donors. Sequencing used immunoSEQ multiplex PCR; TCRdb keeps in-frame clones, though not all of them. The sample has tens of thousands of clones, about 95% seen once. The sequenced material came from T cells isolated from PBMCs. The clonotype was recovered from a human donor in good health.

The CDR3 region is CASNRAGDTQYF. For the CDR3, the DNA is TGTGCCAGCAACAGGGCCGGAGATACGCAGTATTTT. The chain employs TRBV28 and TRBJ2-3; the D gene is possibly TRBD1 (6 bases). CDR3 length: 12 amino acids. V dropped 7 bases and J dropped 5 bases, with 10 bases sitting between them. Germline CDR1 is MDHEN and CDR2 is SYDVKM.